These 8 T cell receptor beta chains were sequenced from one sample in a study of beta chain features in type 1 diabetes. The whole isolated RNA underwent reverse transcription, so sequencing captured expressed TCRB transcripts. Assay: immunoSEQ multiplex PCR; the TCRdb copy retains only in-frame clones and omits some. Of 620,000 or so clones in the sample, 15% to 17% are singletons; the top ten hold 0.09% to 0.095%. The specimen was naive CD4+ T cells from blood. The receptors originated from a man aged 18-30 years in good health.

This clone was observed a few times. CDR3 loop: CASSIWTSGHNEQFF. The CDR3 nucleotides read TGTGCCAGTAGTATATGGACTAGCGGCCACAATGAGCAGTTCTTC. The chain employs TRBV19 and TRBJ2-1, with TRBD2 identical over 10 bases. CDR3 size: 15 residues. The V and J ends lost 2 bases and 5 bases, in that order; junction bases with no gene match: 3. The germline V gene has CDR1 LNHDA and CDR2 SQIVND (reference sequence).

The table lists this clone with a few counts. The chain has TRBV2 and TRBJ2-1; TRBD2 aligns across 9 bases. The V segment lost 5 bases and the J segment 9 bases; nucleotides outside the gene matches: 11. In germline, CDR1 is SNHLY, CDR2 FYNNEI. This CDR3 spans 15 amino acids. DNA for the CDR3: TGTGCCAGCAGTCCTTCCGGACTAGCGACCGGTGAGCAGTTCTTC. Translating gives CASSPSGLATGEQFF. Filled out from reference TRBV2 and TRBJ2-1, the complete variable domain reads EPEVTQTPSHQVTQMGQEVILRCVPISNHLYFYWYRQILGQKVEFLVSFYNNEISEKSEIFDDQFSVERPDGSNFTLKIRSTKLEDSAMYFCASSPSGLATGEQFFGPGTRLTVL.

This clone has just a few counts. The chain combines TRBV23-1 with TRBJ2-3; D is perhaps TRBD2 (5 bases). TRBV23-1 carries the ORF label, with uncertain function. The CDR3 sequence is 14 residues long. Between the trimmed V and J ends, which lost 6 bases and 4 bases, there was a span of 14 bases. In nucleotides, the CDR3 is TGCGCCAGCAGATTCCGGGATCACGCAGATACGCAGTATTTT. Translating gives CASRFRDHADTQYF.

This clone has only a few counts. The V call is TRBV7-9, the J call TRBJ1-1, with D tentatively TRBD1 (6 bases). Germline-derived CDR1 and CDR2 are SEHNR and FQNEAQ (reference sequence). V was trimmed by 5 bases and J by 4 bases, leaving 11 bases between them. The CDR3 extends over 13 amino acids. CDR3 sequence (DNA): TGTGCCAGCAGCATCACAGGGATCACTGAAGCTTTCTTT. It translates to CASSITGITEAFF.

This chain uses TRBV7-2 with TRBJ2-7; D might be TRBD1 (6 bases). Trimming took 5 bases from V and 0 from J, leaving 11 bases between them. CDR1 SGHTA and CDR2 FQGNSA come from the germline V gene. CDR3 size: 14 residues. The CDR3 protein is CASSLTGASYEQYF. The CDR3 nucleotides read TGTGCCAGCAGCCTGACAGGCGCCTCCTACGAGCAGTACTTC.

V is TRBV11-2 and J is TRBJ2-1; the D gene is possibly TRBD2 (6 bases). The CDR3 spans 14 residues. The V end was cut by 7 bases, the J end by 1 base, with 11 bases between. From germline, CDR1 is SGHAT and CDR2 FQNNGV. The CDR3 nucleotides are TGTGCCAGCACCGCGGGAAGGTCCTACAATGAGCAGTTCTTC. Protein: CASTAGRSYNEQFF.

This clone was found a few times. The chain combines TRBV10-3 with TRBJ1-1, with D perhaps TRBD1 (5 bases). The V end lost 8 bases, the J end lost 0 bases, and 10 bases lay between the germline ends. Germline V gene data show CDR1 as ENHRY and CDR2 as SYGVKD. The CDR3 runs 13 residues. CDR3 nucleotides: TGTGCCATCTTGAGAGGGGTGAACACTGAAGCTTTCTTT. As protein: CAILRGVNTEAFF.

The V gene is TRBV4-3, the J gene TRBJ2-3, with no clear D. The CDR3 extends over 17 amino acids. The V gene lost 0 bases and the J gene lost 0 bases, with 13 bases spanning the gap. Per the germline V gene, CDR1 is LGHNA and CDR2 is YSLEER. CDR3 residues: CASSQDAGFSSTDTQYF. CDR3 nucleotides: TGCGCCAGCAGCCAAGATGCTGGATTCTCTAGCACAGATACGCAGTATTTT.